Listed here are 22 T cell receptor beta chains from one sample, sequenced in a study of CD8 T cells in Susac syndrome. Reverse transcription used about 0.5 to 1 ug RNA and random hexamers. TCRdb recomputed calls from the immunoSEQ multiplex PCR reads with MiXCR, one row per CDR3 protein. The sample has approximately 190,000 distinct CDR3 sequences, nearly 97% seen once. Sequences were obtained from CD4+ T cells from PBMCs. These receptors were collected from a human donor with Susac syndrome.

This chain joins TRBV29-1 and TRBJ2-6, with TRBD1 as a possible D gene (5 bases). Looked up from germline, CDR1 is SQVTM and CDR2 is ANQGSEA. The CDR3 covers 18 residues. V dropped 6 bases and J dropped 4 bases, with 25 bases sitting between them. The CDR3 reads CSVATDWAGSIGANVLTF. CDR3 DNA: TGCAGCGTGGCAACAGACTGGGCAGGGTCCATCGGGGCCAACGTCCTGACTTTC.

This chain uses TRBV7-8 with TRBJ2-5, with 10 bases that match TRBD2. This CDR3 has 17 amino acids. Germline-derived CDR1 and CDR2 are SGHVS and FQNEAQ. The ends lost 5 bases at V and 1 base at J; junction bases unmatched: 10. The CDR3 coding sequence is TGTGCCAGCAGCCCGTGGGCGTCTAGCGGGAGCCAAGAGACCCAGTACTTC. Translation: CASSPWASSGSQETQYF. Variable domain in full (rest from reference TRBV7-8 and TRBJ2-5): GAGVSQSPRYKVAKRGQDVALRCDPISGHVSLFWYQQALGQGPEFLTYFQNEAQLDKSGLPSDRFFAERPEGSVSTLKIQRTQQEDSAVYLCASSPWASSGSQETQYFGPGTRLLVL.

The CDR3 coding sequence is TGTGCCAGCAGTTACAACCCAGCAATCCCCGAGCAGTACTTC. It codes for CASSYNPAIPEQYF. The chain couples TRBV6-5 to TRBJ2-7; D remains unclear. CDR1 and CDR2 (germline): MNHEY, SVGAGI. With 2 bases removed from V and 6 bases from J, the gap between germline ends came to 14 bases. This CDR3 spans 14 amino acids.

V is TRBV6-5 and J is TRBJ2-2; a weak D match, TRBD2 (6 bases). The germline V gene has CDR1 MNHEY and CDR2 SVGAGI. There are 13 residues in the CDR3. V was cut by 10 bases and J by 5 bases, with 14 bases left in between. CDR3 protein: CATWRGKTGELFF. CDR3 sequence (DNA): TGTGCCACCTGGAGGGGAAAGACCGGGGAGCTGTTTTTT.

The chain is built from TRBV28 and TRBJ2-1, with D uncertain. Deletions cut 8 bases from V and 2 bases from J, with 7 bases between. Germline CDR1 MDHEN, CDR2 SYDVKM. This CDR3 has 12 residues. This chain's CDR3 is CASQKAYNEQFF. The CDR3 region has the DNA TGTGCCAGCCAAAAGGCCTACAATGAGCAGTTCTTC.

The genes are TRBV7-6 and TRBJ1-5; 9 nucleotides align to TRBD1. The CDR3 covers 18 residues. Germline V CDR1 and CDR2: SGHVS, FNYEAQ. V gave up 4 bases and J gave up 0 bases; unmatched junction bases: 10. The chain's CDR3 is CASSSGTGISYSNQPQHF. CDR3 nucleotide sequence: TGTGCCAGCAGCTCTGGGACAGGGATTTCCTATAGCAATCAGCCCCAGCATTTT.

The CDR3 region is CSVEVGGATNEKLFF. The CDR3 DNA sequence: TGCAGCGTTGAAGTTGGGGGGGCAACTAATGAAAAACTGTTTTTT. The chain carries TRBV29-1 and TRBJ1-4, with D possibly TRBD1 on 5 matching bases. This CDR3 has 15 residues. The V and J ends lost 1 base and 0 bases respectively, with 9 bases between them. The germline CDR1 and CDR2 sequences are SQVTM and ANQGSEA.

This clonotype showed up just once. The conserved phenylalanine or tryptophan is not found at the CDR3 terminus, so this likely reflects a read error. V gene TRBV20-1 combines with J gene TRBJ2-7; 8 nucleotides match TRBD2. J lost 0 bases, V lost 6 bases, and 4 bases had no gene match. The CDR3 spans 13 residues. The germline V gene has CDR1 DFQATT and CDR2 SNEGSKA (reference sequence). CDR3 loop: CSAGGAGSYEQYL. The CDR3 DNA reads as TGCAGTGCCGGGGGGGCGGGCTCCTACGAGCAGTACTTG.

This chain connects TRBV20-1 to TRBJ2-7; TRBD1 agrees at 7 bases. J lost 5 bases, V lost 0 bases, and 10 bases had no gene match. Germline lookup yields CDR1 DFQATT and CDR2 SNEGSKA (reference sequence). This CDR3 comprises 15 residues. CDR3 loop: CSARDQSGGRHEQYF. As DNA, the CDR3 is TGCAGTGCTAGAGATCAGTCAGGGGGACGGCACGAGCAGTACTTC.

The J gene is TRBJ2-1, the V gene TRBV20-1; D is unresolved. V was clipped by 0 bases and J by 8 bases, with 14 bases between them. Germline V gene data show CDR1 as DFQATT and CDR2 as SNEGSKA (reference sequence). The CDR3 is 14 residues long. The CDR3 region is CSARDGARVDEQFF. For the CDR3, the DNA is TGCAGTGCTAGAGACGGAGCCCGGGTAGATGAGCAGTTCTTC.

The chain has TRBV9 and TRBJ2-5, with TRBD1 as a possible D gene (5 bases). The V end lost 4 bases, the J end lost 2 bases, and 12 bases lay between the germline ends. Per germline, CDR1 SGDLS and CDR2 YYNGEE. This CDR3 region has 14 residues. The CDR3 coding sequence is TGTGCCAGCAGCCCGAAGACAGTTCAAGAGACCCAGTACTTC. Its protein is CASSPKTVQETQYF.

The genes are TRBV20-1 and TRBJ2-7; the match to TRBD2 covers 16 bases. This CDR3 is built from 15 residues. J lost 6 bases, V lost 6 bases, and 8 bases had no gene match. Germline V gene sequence: CDR1 DFQATT, CDR2 SNEGSKA (reference sequence). Written as DNA, the CDR3 is TGCAGTGCCAGGGGACTAGCGGGGGGGGTCGGCGAGCAGTACTTC. Translated, it gives CSARGLAGGVGEQYF.

This chain joins TRBV7-7 and TRBJ1-3; 10 bases match TRBD1. Germline assignment: CDR1 SSHAT and CDR2 FNYEAQ (reference sequence). This CDR3 is built from 13 residues. The CDR3 bases are TGTGCTAGCGGGACAGGGGACGGAAACACCATATATTTT. Translated, it gives CASGTGDGNTIYF.

This clonotype occurred a few times. This chain uses TRBV5-4 with TRBJ2-5; D ambiguous. V was cut by 4 bases and J by 5 bases, with 12 bases left in between. Germline V gene data show CDR1 as SGHNT and CDR2 as YYREEE (reference sequence). CDR3 size: 13 residues. For the CDR3, the DNA is TGTGCCAGCAGCCCGGGCCTCGTCGAGACCCAGTACTTC. This codes for CASSPGLVETQYF. Full variable domain (missing parts from reference TRBV5-4 and TRBJ2-5): ETGVTQSPTHLIKTRGQQVTLRCSSQSGHNTVSWYQQALGQGPQFIFQYYREEENGRGNFPPRFSGLQFPNYSSELNVNALELDDSALYLCASSPGLVETQYFGPGTRLLVL.

V gene TRBV20-1 combines with J gene TRBJ2-7; 8 bases are shared with TRBD1. Germline values: CDR1 DFQATT, CDR2 SNEGSKA (reference sequence). The V segment lost 0 bases and the J segment 4 bases; nucleotides outside the gene matches: 8. The CDR3 loop spans 15 amino acids. CDR3 loop: CSARDIATGGYEQYF. CDR3 in DNA: TGCAGTGCTAGAGATATTGCAACAGGGGGATACGAGCAGTACTTC.

In the case of this clonotype: One end of the junction is discordant with germline, which a read error may explain. The rearrangement uses TRBV6-2 or TRBV6-3 and TRBJ2-5; D ambiguous. This CDR3 is built from 14 residues. CDR1 is MNHEY and CDR2 is SVGEGT in the germline V gene. The CDR3 reads CASSPRATQGTQYF. Here the CDR3 DNA reads TGTGCCAGCAGTCCCCGGGCCACTCAAGGGACCCAGTACTTC.

This clonotype was picked up one time. J is TRBJ1-5 and V is TRBV28; D gene ambiguous. The germline CDR1 and CDR2 sequences are MDHEN and SYDVKM. Trimming stripped 5 bases from V and 5 bases from J, with 13 bases between. The CDR3 covers 14 residues. The CDR3 DNA reads as TGTGCCAGCAGTATGAACCCGGACGATCAGCCCCAGCATTTT. Translating gives CASSMNPDDQPQHF. The whole variable domain, filled in from reference TRBV28 and TRBJ1-5, reads DVKVTQSSRYLVKRTGEKVFLECVQDMDHENMFWYRQDPGLGLRLIYFSYDVKMKEKGDIPEGYSVSREKKERFSLILESASTNQTSMYLCASSMNPDDQPQHFGDGTRLSIL.

The rearrangement joins TRBV9 to TRBJ2-3, with 11 bases matching TRBD2. V dropped 1 base and J dropped 5; count of bases not matched to a gene: 9. This CDR3 spans 17 amino acids. Germline V lookup: CDR1 SGDLS, CDR2 YYNGEE. This CDR3 is CASSVSNSGGAQDTQYF. The CDR3, as DNA: TGTGCCAGCAGCGTATCGAATAGCGGGGGGGCCCAAGATACGCAGTATTTT.

J is TRBJ1-2 and V is TRBV30; 7 nucleotides line up with TRBD1. Germline CDR1 reads GTSNPN; CDR2 reads SVGIG (reference sequence). CDR3 length equals 14 residues. The V and J ends lost 4 bases and 4 bases, in that order; junction bases with no gene match: 9. The CDR3 region has the DNA TGTGCCTGGACCCTCGTAGGGGGCGGCTATGGCTACACCTTC. Protein product: CAWTLVGGGYGYTF.

The chain recombines TRBV6-5 with TRBJ2-7, with 7 bases matching TRBD2. Looked up from germline, CDR1 is MNHEY and CDR2 is SVGAGI. With 0 bases clipped from V and 4 bases from J, the junction kept 6 bases outside the gene matches. The CDR3 loop spans 15 amino acids. The CDR3 reads CASSYSSTRGYEQYF. CDR3 nucleotide sequence: TGTGCCAGCAGTTACTCCAGTACGCGGGGGTACGAGCAGTACTTC.

V gene TRBV12-3 or TRBV12-4 combines with J gene TRBJ2-3; no clear D gene. The CDR3 extends over 12 amino acids. V shed 6 bases and J shed 7 bases, with 11 bases lying between them. The CDR3 loop reads CASRYRVYTQYF. The CDR3 bases are TGTGCCAGCAGGTACAGAGTCTATACGCAGTATTTT.

The V and J genes are TRBV20-1 and TRBJ1-2, with a weak D call TRBD1 (5 bases). Germline lookup yields CDR1 DFQATT and CDR2 SNEGSKA (reference sequence). The V end lost 5 bases, the J end lost 9 bases, and 13 bases lay between the germline ends. This CDR3 is built from 11 residues. The CDR3 loop is CSAQPGPSYTF. CDR3 DNA: TGCAGTGCTCAACCGGGACCGAGCTACACCTTC.